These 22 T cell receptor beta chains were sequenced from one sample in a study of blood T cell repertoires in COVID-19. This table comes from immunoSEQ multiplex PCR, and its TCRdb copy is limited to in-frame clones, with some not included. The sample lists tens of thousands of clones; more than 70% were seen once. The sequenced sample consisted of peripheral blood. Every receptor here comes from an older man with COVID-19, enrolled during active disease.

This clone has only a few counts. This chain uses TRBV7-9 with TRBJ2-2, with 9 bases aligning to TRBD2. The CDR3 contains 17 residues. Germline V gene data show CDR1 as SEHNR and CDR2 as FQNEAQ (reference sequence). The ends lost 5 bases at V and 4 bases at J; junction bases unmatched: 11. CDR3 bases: TGTGCCAGCAGCAAAAATGCCCTAGCGGGACCCACCGGGGAGCTGTTTTTT. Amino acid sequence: CASSKNALAGPTGELFF.

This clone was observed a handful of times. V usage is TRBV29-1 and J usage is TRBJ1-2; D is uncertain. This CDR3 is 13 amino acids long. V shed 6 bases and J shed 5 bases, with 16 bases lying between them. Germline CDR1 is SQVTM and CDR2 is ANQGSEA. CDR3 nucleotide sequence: TGCAGCGTCGGGCTTGCGGAGGATTATGGCTACACCTTC. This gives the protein CSVGLAEDYGYTF.

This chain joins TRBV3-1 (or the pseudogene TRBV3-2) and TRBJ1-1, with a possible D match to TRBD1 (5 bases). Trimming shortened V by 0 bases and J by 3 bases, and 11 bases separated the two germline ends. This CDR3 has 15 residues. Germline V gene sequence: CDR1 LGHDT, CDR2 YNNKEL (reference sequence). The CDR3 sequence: CASSQDWQGDTEAFF. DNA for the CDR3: TGTGCCAGCAGCCAAGATTGGCAGGGTGACACTGAAGCTTTCTTT.

CDR3 DNA sequence: TGTGCCAGCGGAGGGGCAAGGACTGAAGCTTTCTTT. Translation gives CASGGARTEAFF. The J gene is TRBJ1-1, the V gene TRBV27; D may be TRBD1 (5 bases). Trimming shortened V by 8 bases and J by 5 bases, and 12 bases separated the two germline ends. The CDR3 extends over 12 amino acids. CDR1 is MNHEY, CDR2 SMNVEV, per germline (reference sequence).

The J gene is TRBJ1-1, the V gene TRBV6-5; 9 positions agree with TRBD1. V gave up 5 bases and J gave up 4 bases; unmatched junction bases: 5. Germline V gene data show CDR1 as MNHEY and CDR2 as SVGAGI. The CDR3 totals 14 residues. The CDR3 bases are TGTGCCAGCAGTCCAGACAGGGGGAGCACTGAAGCTTTCTTT. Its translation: CASSPDRGSTEAFF.

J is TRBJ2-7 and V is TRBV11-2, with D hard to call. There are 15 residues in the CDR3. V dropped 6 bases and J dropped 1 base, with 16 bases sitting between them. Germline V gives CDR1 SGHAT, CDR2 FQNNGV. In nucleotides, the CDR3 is TGTGCCAGCAGAGGAATCCGGAGATCATCCTACGAGCAGTACTTC. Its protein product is CASRGIRRSSYEQYF. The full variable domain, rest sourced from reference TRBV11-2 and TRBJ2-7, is EAGVAQSPRYKIIEKRQSVAFWCNPISGHATLYWYQQILGQGPKLLIQFQNNGVVDDSQLPKDRFSAERLKGVDSTLKIQPAKLEDSAVYLCASRGIRRSSYEQYFGPGTRLTVT.

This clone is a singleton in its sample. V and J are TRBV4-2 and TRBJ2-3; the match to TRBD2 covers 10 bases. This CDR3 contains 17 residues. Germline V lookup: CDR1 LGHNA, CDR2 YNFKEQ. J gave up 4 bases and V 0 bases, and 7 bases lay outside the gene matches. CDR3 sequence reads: CASSQEPSGSRADTQYF. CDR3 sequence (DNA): TGTGCCAGCAGCCAAGAACCTAGCGGGAGTAGGGCAGATACGCAGTATTTT.

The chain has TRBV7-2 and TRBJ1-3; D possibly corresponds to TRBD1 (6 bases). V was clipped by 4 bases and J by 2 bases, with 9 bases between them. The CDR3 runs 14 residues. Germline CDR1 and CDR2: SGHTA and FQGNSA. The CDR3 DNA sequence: TGTGCCAGCAGCTCGGGACAAACTGGAAACACCATATATTTT. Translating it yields CASSSGQTGNTIYF.

Here the CDR3 DNA reads TGTGCCACCAGTACAGGGGTGAACACCGGGGAGCTGTTTTTT. Residues: CATSTGVNTGELFF. V gene TRBV24-1 combines with J gene TRBJ2-2; 7 bases are a match to TRBD1. The V gene end was trimmed by 6 bases and the J gene end by 1 base; junction bases not matched to a gene: 1. Germline V gene data show CDR1 as KGHDR and CDR2 as SFDVKD. The CDR3 has 14 residues.

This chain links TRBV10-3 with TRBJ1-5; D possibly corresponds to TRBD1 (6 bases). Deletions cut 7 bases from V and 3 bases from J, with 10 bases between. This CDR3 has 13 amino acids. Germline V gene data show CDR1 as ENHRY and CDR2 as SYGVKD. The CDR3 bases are TGTGCCATCACCCAGGGGATCAATCAGCCCCAGCATTTT. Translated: CAITQGINQPQHF.

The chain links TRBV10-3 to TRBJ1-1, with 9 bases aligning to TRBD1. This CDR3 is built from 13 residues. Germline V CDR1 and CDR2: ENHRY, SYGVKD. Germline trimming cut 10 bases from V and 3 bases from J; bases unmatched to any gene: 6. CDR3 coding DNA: TGTGCCACCTCGGACAGGGGTGACACTGAAGCTTTCTTT. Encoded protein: CATSDRGDTEAFF.

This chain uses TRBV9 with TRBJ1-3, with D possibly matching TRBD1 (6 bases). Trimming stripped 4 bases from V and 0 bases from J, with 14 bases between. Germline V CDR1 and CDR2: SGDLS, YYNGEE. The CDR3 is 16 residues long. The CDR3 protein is CASSPQDRYSGNTIYF. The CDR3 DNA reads TGTGCCAGCAGCCCTCAGGACAGATACTCTGGAAACACCATATATTTT.

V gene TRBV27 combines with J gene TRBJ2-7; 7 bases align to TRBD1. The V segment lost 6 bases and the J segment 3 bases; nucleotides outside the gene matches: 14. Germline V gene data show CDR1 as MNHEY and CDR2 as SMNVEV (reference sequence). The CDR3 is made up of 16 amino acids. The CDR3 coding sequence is TGTGCCAGCAGCCTTAGGACAGGTTTTGAGGGCTACGAGCAGTACTTC. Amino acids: CASSLRTGFEGYEQYF.

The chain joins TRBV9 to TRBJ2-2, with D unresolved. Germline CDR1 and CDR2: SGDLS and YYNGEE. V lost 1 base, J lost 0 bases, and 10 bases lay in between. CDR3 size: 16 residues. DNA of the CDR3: TGTGCCAGCAGCGTAAGTCCAGGCTCGAACACCGGGGAGCTGTTTTTT. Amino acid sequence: CASSVSPGSNTGELFF.

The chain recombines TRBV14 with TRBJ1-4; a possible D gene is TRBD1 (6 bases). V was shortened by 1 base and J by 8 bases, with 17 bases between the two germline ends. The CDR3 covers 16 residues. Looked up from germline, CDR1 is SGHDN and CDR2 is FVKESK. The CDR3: CASSQGRGGAREKLFF. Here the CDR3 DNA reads TGTGCCAGCAGCCAAGGTCGAGGGGGGGCGAGAGAAAAACTGTTTTTT.

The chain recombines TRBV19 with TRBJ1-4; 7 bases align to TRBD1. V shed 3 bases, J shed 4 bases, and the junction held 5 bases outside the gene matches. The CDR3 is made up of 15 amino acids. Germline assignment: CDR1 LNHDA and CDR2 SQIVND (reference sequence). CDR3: CASSMGQLLNEKLFF. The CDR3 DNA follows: TGTGCCAGTAGTATGGGACAGCTCCTTAATGAAAAACTGTTTTTT.

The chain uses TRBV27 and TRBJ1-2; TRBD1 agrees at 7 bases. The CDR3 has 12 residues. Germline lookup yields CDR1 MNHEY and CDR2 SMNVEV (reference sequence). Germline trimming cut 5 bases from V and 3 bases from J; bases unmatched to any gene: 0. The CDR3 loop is CASSTGDYGYTF. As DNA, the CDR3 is TGTGCCAGCAGTACAGGGGACTATGGCTACACCTTC.

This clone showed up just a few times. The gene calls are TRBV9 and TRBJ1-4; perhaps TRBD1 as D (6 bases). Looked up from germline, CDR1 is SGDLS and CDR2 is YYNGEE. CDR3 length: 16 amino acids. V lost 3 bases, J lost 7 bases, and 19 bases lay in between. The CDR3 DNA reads TGTGCCAGCAGCGGAGGGGGAGGGGGTTCGGGTGAAAAACTGTTTTTT. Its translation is CASSGGGGGSGEKLFF.

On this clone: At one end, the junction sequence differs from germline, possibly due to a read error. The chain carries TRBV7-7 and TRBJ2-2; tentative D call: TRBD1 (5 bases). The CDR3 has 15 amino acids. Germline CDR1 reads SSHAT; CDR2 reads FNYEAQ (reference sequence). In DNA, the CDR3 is TGTGCTAGCAGCCCACGTCTCGACAGCCGCGGGGAGCTGTTTTTT. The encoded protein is CASSPRLDSRGELFF.

The CDR3 DNA is TGTGCCAGCAGTCACAGGCACGAGCAGTACTTC. Its translation is CASSHRHEQYF. This chain connects TRBV27 to TRBJ2-7, with D possibly TRBD1 on 5 matching bases. The V gene lost 5 bases and the J gene lost 5 bases, with 7 bases spanning the gap. The CDR3 totals 11 residues. From germline, CDR1 is MNHEY and CDR2 SMNVEV (reference sequence).

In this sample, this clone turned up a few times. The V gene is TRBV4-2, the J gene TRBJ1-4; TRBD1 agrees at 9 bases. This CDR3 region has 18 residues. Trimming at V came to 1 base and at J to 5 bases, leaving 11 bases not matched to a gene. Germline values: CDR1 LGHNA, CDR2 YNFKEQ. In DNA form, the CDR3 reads TGTGCCAGCAGCCAAGTTCTACAACCGGGACAGGGCAATGAAAAACTGTTTTTT. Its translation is CASSQVLQPGQGNEKLFF.

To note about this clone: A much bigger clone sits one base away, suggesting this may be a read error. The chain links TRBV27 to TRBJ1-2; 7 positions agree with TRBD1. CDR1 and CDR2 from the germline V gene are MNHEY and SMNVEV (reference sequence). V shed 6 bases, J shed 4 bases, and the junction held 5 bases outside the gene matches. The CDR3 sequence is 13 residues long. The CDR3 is CASSQTGSYGYTF. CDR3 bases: TGTGCCAGCAGCCAGACAGGGAGCTATGGCTACACCTTC.